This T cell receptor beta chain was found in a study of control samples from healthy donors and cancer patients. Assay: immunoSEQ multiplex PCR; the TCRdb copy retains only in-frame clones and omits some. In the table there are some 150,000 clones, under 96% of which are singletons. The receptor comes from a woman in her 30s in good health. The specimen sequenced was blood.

CDR3 sequence (DNA): TGTGCCAGCAGTTATAACAGGGGGAACACTGAAGCTTTCTTT. Amino acid sequence: CASSYNRGNTEAFF. The chain recombines TRBV2 with TRBJ1-1, with 7 positions matching TRBD1. The CDR3 totals 14 residues. V lost 5 bases to trimming and J lost 1 base; unmatched junction nucleotides: 4. Germline assignment: CDR1 SNHLY and CDR2 FYNNEI.